A single sample is the source of the 10 T cell receptor beta chains below, sequenced in a study of T-cell memory formation after mild COVID-19. MiXCR, run by TCRdb on the 5' RACE reads, gives a single entry per CDR3 protein. The table records approximately 60,000 distinct CDR3 sequences, 9.3% of them present only once. The specimen sequenced was PBMCs or a T cell subset sorted from them (not recorded which). The receptors stem from a young man who had mild COVID-19 (a few samples of this study predate the infection). Cell type and time point are not known.

The sample holds many counts of this clonotype. The rearrangement uses TRBV12-3 or TRBV12-4 and TRBJ2-1; 11 nucleotides line up with TRBD1. The CDR3 totals 15 residues. J was trimmed by 4 bases and V by 6 bases; bases with no gene match: 5. CDR3 coding DNA: TGTGCCAGCAGCCATGGACAGGGGGCTTACAATGAGCAGTTCTTC. Its protein is CASSHGQGAYNEQFF.

This chain joins TRBV6-6 and TRBJ2-5, with D possibly matching TRBD2 (6 bases). The V end was cut by 5 bases, the J end by 5 bases, with 9 bases between. This CDR3 contains 12 residues. Germline V gene sequence: CDR1 MNHNY, CDR2 SVGAGI (reference sequence). The CDR3 coding sequence is TGTGCCAGCAGTAGTGGGGGGGAGACCCAGTACTTC. It encodes CASSSGGETQYF.

The chain couples TRBV24-1 to TRBJ1-1; possibly TRBD1 for D (5 bases). Looked up from germline, CDR1 is KGHDR and CDR2 is SFDVKD. The CDR3 loop spans 11 amino acids. Trimming stripped 4 bases from V and 6 bases from J, with 5 bases between. CDR3 nucleotides: TGTGCCACCAGTGAAGGGGCTGAAGCTTTCTTT. Translated: CATSEGAEAFF.

This clonotype showed up just a few times. The rearrangement links TRBV20-1 to TRBJ2-1; 9 nucleotides match TRBD2. CDR3 length: 16 residues. The junction had 5 bases not matched to a gene; V was cut back by 0 bases and J by 2 bases. Germline V gene sequence: CDR1 DFQATT, CDR2 SNEGSKA (reference sequence). CDR3 bases: TGCAGTGCTAGAGATCCCTTAGCGGGGGCCTACAATGAGCAGTTCTTC. It is translated as CSARDPLAGAYNEQFF.

This clonotype turned up a few times. The genes are TRBV3-1 and TRBJ1-1; no clear D gene. The CDR3 loop spans 12 amino acids. V lost 3 bases and J lost 3, with 5 bases in between. CDR1 is LGHDT and CDR2 is YNNKEL in the germline V gene (reference sequence). CDR3 in DNA: TGTGCCAGCAGCCACACGTACACTGAAGCTTTCTTT. Encoded protein: CASSHTYTEAFF.

This chain links TRBV6-2 or TRBV6-3 with TRBJ2-1; possibly TRBD2 for D (5 bases). Per the germline V gene, CDR1 is MNHEY and CDR2 is SVGEGT. The V and J ends lost 6 bases and 10 bases respectively, with 22 bases between them. The CDR3 length is 15 residues. The CDR3 coding sequence is TGTGCCAGCAGCCACGCGGGCCCCACAGCTCCCGAGCAGTTCTTC. Encoded protein: CASSHAGPTAPEQFF.

The CDR3 is CASSPMGGNQPQHF. The CDR3 bases are TGTGCCAGCAGCCCAATGGGGGGCAATCAGCCCCAGCATTTT. V gene TRBV5-6 combines with J gene TRBJ1-5; maybe TRBD1 (5 bases). With 4 bases removed from V and 2 bases from J, the gap between germline ends came to 10 bases. Germline values: CDR1 SGHDT, CDR2 YYEEEE. This CDR3 contains 14 residues.

At least ten counts were recorded for this clonotype. The rearrangement uses TRBV7-8 and TRBJ2-7, with 8 nucleotides matching TRBD2. The ends lost 5 bases at V and 2 bases at J; junction bases unmatched: 2. In germline, CDR1 is SGHVS, CDR2 FQNEAQ. CDR3 length: 13 residues. The CDR3 protein is CASSAGLAYEQYF. CDR3 in DNA: TGTGCCAGCAGCGCGGGACTAGCCTACGAGCAGTACTTC.

This clonotype was seen a few times. The chain employs TRBV5-1 and TRBJ2-3; 9 nucleotides align to TRBD2. The CDR3 contains 15 residues. V shed 1 base, J shed 7 bases, and the junction held 7 bases outside the gene matches. Per germline, CDR1 SGHRS and CDR2 YFSETQ. CDR3 in amino acids: CASSLRAGGTNTQYF. The CDR3 DNA follows: TGCGCCAGCAGCTTGCGAGCGGGGGGTACGAATACGCAGTATTTT.

This clonotype appeared a few times. The chain recombines TRBV6-6 with TRBJ2-2; the match to TRBD1 covers 8 bases. The CDR3 covers 14 residues. The germline V gene has CDR1 MNHNY and CDR2 SVGAGI (reference sequence). Trimming took 9 bases from V and 7 from J; bases not matched to a gene: 10. The chain's CDR3 is CARTDRGVNGELFF. The CDR3 DNA is TGTGCCAGAACTGACAGGGGAGTTAACGGGGAGCTGTTTTTT.